This T cell receptor (beta chain) derives from a study of CD8+CD57+ T cells in acquired aplastic anemia. Overall study context: An average of roughly 2.9 ug of DNA was obtained from sorted CD4+ and CD8+ cells.

The V gene's germline CDR1 is SEHNR and CDR2 FQNEAQ (reference sequence). The length of the CDR3 is 13 residues. As regards this clonotype: Its antigen is not identified. Sequence at one end of the junction differs from germline and may be a read error.

The study profiled TCR beta VDJ and CDR3 using genomic DNA as template. TCRdb processed the reads anew with MiXCR; each CDR3 protein has one entry. The sample holds just over 450,000 distinct CDR3 sequences, approximately 33% seen once. All patients picked for sequencing had shown, by flow cytometry, an expansion of CD8+CD57+ cells. There were no patients without severe acquired aplastic anemia. Patients had not yet gotten any therapy when their blood was taken for sampling. Study conclusions and caveats: Found in both controls and patients were approximately 30 CD8+ CDR3 sequences.

J is TRBJ2-7 and V is TRBV7-9; the match to TRBD2 covers 8 bases. The sequence was collected from a human donor with aplastic anemia. The material sequenced was sorted CD4+, CD8+, or CD8+CD57+ T cells (not recorded which) from PBMCs. The chain's CDR3 is CTSSLAGWVEQYF. The CDR3 DNA reads as TGTACCAGCAGCTTAGCGGGATGGGTAGAGCAGTACTTC.